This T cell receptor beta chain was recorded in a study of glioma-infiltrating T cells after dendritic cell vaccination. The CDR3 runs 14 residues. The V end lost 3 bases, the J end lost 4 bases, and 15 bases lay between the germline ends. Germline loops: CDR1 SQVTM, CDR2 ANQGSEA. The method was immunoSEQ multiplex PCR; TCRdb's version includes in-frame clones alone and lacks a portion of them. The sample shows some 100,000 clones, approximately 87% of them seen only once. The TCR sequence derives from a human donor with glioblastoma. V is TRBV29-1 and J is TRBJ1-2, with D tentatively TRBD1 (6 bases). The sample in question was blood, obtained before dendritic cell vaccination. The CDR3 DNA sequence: TGCAGCGTTGACAACAGGGATGTCATCTATGGCTACACCTTC. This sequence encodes CSVDNRDVIYGYTF.